A selection of T cell receptor beta chains follows, all from one sample in a study of T cells in Graves' hyperthyroidism and ophthalmopathy. TCRdb reprocessed the multiplex PCR reads with MiXCR, giving one entry per CDR3 protein. The data show fewer than 500,000 distinct CDR3 sequences, over 12% seen once. The sample was blood. All receptors derive from a man aged 18 to 30 with Graves' ophthalmopathy. CDR3s include the opening cysteine and the closing phenylalanine or tryptophan.

J gene,V gene,CDR3 protein
TRBJ2-5,TRBV11-2,CASRQGPTGETQYF
TRBJ2-7,TRBV4-1,CASSQEVGGPRGYEQYF
TRBJ2-5,TRBV12-3/TRBV12-4,CASSASSGRHF
TRBJ1-3,TRBV3-1,CASSQGAYRGGNTIYF
TRBJ2-5,TRBV5-6,CASSTTGTLQETQYF
TRBJ1-1,TRBV6-1,CASSEQEMNTEAFF
TRBJ2-1,TRBV18,CASSPGTHSYNEQFF
TRBJ2-3,TRBV5-6,CASSLGLAGFTDTQYF
TRBJ1-2,TRBV20-1,CSATDTNYGYTF
TRBJ2-3,TRBV2,CASSNLGTATDTQYF
TRBJ2-7,TRBV3-1,CASSQVPRGRGYEQYF
TRBJ1-5,TRBV3-1,CASSQDLSPNQPQHF
TRBJ1-3,TRBV7-9,CASSGPTDSGNTIYF
TRBJ2-1,TRBV5-1,CASESGGGEQFF
TRBJ2-7,TRBV28,CASSIAGTGPYEQYF
TRBJ1-5,TRBV29-1,CSGHGGASNQPQHF
TRBJ1-2,TRBV10-3,CAISVPEGKTKTNYGYTF
TRBJ2-7,TRBV7-2,CASSPTWDRGYEQYF
TRBJ1-1,TRBV12-3/TRBV12-4,CASVSQGHGLRNEAFF
TRBJ1-6,TRBV18,CASSPGEGGEPLHF
TRBJ2-5,TRBV7-3,CASSAPGQSETQYF
TRBJ2-1,TRBV25-1,CASSDQRAWSFHLNEQFF
TRBJ1-1,TRBV29-1,CSVWGQGAQWVAEAFF
TRBJ1-2,TRBV19,CASSMDSNLYGYTF
TRBJ2-1,TRBV5-1,CASSGTRAMYEQFF
TRBJ2-7,TRBV4-1,CASSQDGGPSYEQYF
TRBJ1-6,TRBV12-5,CASGLVTELLNSPLHF
TRBJ1-1,TRBV7-2,CASSLVQGLGGTEAFF
TRBJ1-2,TRBV30,CAWSVSNYGYTF
TRBJ1-2,TRBV18,CASLPGQNYGYTF
TRBJ2-7,TRBV7-8,CASSALMAGYEQYF
TRBJ2-1,TRBV19,CASSIPPPGQGRGNEQFF
TRBJ1-6,TRBV20-1,CSARGRADSPLHF
TRBJ1-5,TRBV30,CAWSPLKNQPQHF
TRBJ2-1,TRBV15,CATSRLAGLSGEQFF
TRBJ2-3,TRBV13,CASSLIGHRHTDTQYF
TRBJ1-2,TRBV6-1,CASSPGGTVGYTF
TRBJ2-7,TRBV29-1,CSVEGSSYEQYF
TRBJ1-5,TRBV10-3,CAISDFVGNQPQHF
TRBJ2-7,TRBV6-2/TRBV6-3,CASSPRPKDGLWVEQYF
TRBJ2-2,TRBV20-1,CSARPLGSGTRGTGELFF
TRBJ2-3,TRBV12-3/TRBV12-4,CASSWTSGGSDTQYF
TRBJ2-2,TRBV27,CASESRQGGTGELFF
TRBJ1-2,TRBV24-1,CATAPWTGDGYTF
TRBJ2-3,TRBV29-1,CSGTVADTQYF
TRBJ2-3,TRBV20-1,CSAREGASDTQYF
TRBJ2-3,TRBV5-6,CASSFASGQTQYF
TRBJ2-1,TRBV20-1,CSASPGGQWYNEQFF
TRBJ2-1,TRBV29-1,CSVEPSGAYNEQFF
TRBJ2-7,TRBV15,CATSRGGGPYEQYF
TRBJ2-1,TRBV15,CATSRDSGTKNNEQFF
TRBJ2-7,TRBV7-9,CASSLEDRTGVYEQYF
TRBJ2-7,TRBV28,CASSTTSGVSYEQYF
TRBJ1-6,TRBV18,CASSSDRGVHSPLHF
TRBJ1-2,TRBV2,CASSTSAGASYGYTF
TRBJ2-5,TRBV9,CASSGTQYQETQYF
TRBJ2-5,TRBV20-1,CSAPRGVGQGVTQYF
TRBJ2-3,TRBV5-1,CASSLGLRLDTDTQYF